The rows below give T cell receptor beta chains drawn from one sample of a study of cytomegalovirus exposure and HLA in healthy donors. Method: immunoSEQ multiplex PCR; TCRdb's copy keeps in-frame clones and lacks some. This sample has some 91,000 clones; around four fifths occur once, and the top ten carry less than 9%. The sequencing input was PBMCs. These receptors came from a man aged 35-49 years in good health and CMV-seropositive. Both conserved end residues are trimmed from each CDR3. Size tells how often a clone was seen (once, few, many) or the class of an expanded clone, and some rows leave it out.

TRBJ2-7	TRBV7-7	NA	ASSSDRDGEQY
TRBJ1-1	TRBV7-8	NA	ASSVRQGLGTEAF
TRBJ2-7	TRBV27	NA	ASSSKGVSRYEQY
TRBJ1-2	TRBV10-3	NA	AITGDRGFGYT
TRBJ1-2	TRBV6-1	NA	AIGRGRNYGYT
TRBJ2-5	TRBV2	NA	AVGQTQY
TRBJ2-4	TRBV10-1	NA	ASILQDRAKNIQY
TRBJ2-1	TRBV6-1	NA	ASSEILSGLAGGTLF
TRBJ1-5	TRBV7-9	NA	ASSLGDNNNQPQH
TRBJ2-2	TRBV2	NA	ASRASLSGTGELF
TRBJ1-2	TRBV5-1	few	ASSFSPGQGAFGYT
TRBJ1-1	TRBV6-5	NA	ASSPPAGRNTEAF
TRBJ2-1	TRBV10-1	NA	ASSENLYNEQF
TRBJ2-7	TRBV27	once	ASSSGTSLYEQY
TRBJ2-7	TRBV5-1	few	ASSSIGQAPSYEQY
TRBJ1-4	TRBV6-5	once	ASSYSNGLEKLF
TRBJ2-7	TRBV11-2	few	ASRRTGSYEQY
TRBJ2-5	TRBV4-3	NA	ASSQDWTGSQETQY
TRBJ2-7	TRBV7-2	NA	ASSLEGSGPYEQY
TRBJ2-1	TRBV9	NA	ASSTGLAGYNEQF
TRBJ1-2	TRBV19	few	ASTVLGAHGYT
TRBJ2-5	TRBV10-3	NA	ASSGGQETQY
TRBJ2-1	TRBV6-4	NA	ASSPMTSGHNEQF
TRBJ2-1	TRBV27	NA	ASSLRSGNYNEQF
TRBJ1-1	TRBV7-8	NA	ASSSRVRVVDTEAF
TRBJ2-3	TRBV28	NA	ATDRRVVPTDTQY
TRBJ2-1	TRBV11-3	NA	ASSLGDRGSYNEQF
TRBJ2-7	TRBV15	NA	ATSRELAGHYEQY
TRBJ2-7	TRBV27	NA	ASSPTPGGANYEQY
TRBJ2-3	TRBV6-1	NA	ASSLDNTDTQY
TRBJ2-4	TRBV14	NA	ASSPRQGASNIQY
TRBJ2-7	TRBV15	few	ATSRAATGPSGGEQY
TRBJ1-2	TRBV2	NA	ASREGETDGYT
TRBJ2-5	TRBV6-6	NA	ATRTSGRKVETQY
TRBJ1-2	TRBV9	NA	ASSADREPCRYT
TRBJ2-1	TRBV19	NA	ARIELPLSYNEQF
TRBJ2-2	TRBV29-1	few	SAAPARTGNTGELF
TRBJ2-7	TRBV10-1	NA	ASSGADNSYEQY
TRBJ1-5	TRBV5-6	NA	ASSLGGGNQPQH
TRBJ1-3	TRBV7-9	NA	ASSSQTGSGNTIY
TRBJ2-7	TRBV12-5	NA	ASAHRSRRDYEQY
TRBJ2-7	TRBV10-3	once	AISERREVSYEQY
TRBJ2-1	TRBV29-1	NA	SVEPTGAGSRNEQF
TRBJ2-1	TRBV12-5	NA	ASGPSYNEQF